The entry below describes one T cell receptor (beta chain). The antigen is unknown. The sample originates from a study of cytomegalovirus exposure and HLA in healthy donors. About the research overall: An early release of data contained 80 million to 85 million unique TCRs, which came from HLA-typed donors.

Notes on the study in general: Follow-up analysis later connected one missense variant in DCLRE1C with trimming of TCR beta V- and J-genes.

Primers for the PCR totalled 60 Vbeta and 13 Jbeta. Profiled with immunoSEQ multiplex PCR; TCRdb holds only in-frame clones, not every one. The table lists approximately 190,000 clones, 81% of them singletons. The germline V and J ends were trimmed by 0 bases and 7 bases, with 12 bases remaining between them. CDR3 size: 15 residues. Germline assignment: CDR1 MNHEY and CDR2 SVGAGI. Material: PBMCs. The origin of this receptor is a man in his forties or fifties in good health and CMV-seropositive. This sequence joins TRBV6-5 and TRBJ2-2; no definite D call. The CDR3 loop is CASSYSRVRDGELFF. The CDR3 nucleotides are TGTGCCAGCAGTTACTCCCGGGTCCGCGACGGGGAGCTGTTTTTT.